The 16 T cell receptor beta chains presented below share a single source sample, sequenced in a study of cytomegalovirus exposure and HLA in healthy donors. PCR was performed using 60 Vbeta and 13 Jbeta primers. TCRdb's copy holds only in-frame clones and misses some; the assay was immunoSEQ multiplex PCR. Of fewer than 300,000 clones detected, about 80% appear once; the ten largest clones hold roughly 0.31%. Specimen: PBMCs. Source of these receptors: a girl under 10 years old in good health and CMV-seronegative.

The chain employs TRBV7-9 and TRBJ1-2; TRBD1 might be the D (5 bases). The CDR3 length is 14 residues. Trimming left V 5 bases short and J 6 bases short, with 16 bases between. Per germline, CDR1 SEHNR and CDR2 FQNEAQ (reference sequence). The CDR3 coding sequence is TGTGCCAGCAGCCCAAGACAAGGGGAGGATGGCTACACCTTC. Its translation: CASSPRQGEDGYTF.

This chain connects TRBV6-5 to TRBJ1-2, with 9 positions matching TRBD1. Germline values: CDR1 MNHEY, CDR2 SVGAGI. CDR3 length equals 15 residues. Trimming removed 2 bases from V and 5 bases from J; junction bases left unmatched: 6. CDR3 residues: CASSYGTGNAYGYTF. In DNA, the CDR3 is TGTGCCAGCAGTTACGGGACAGGGAATGCTTATGGCTACACCTTC.

This sequence joins TRBV6-5 and TRBJ1-5; no firm D call. Trimming pared 0 bases from V and 1 base from J, leaving 4 bases between. The germline gives CDR1 MNHEY, CDR2 SVGAGI. CDR3 length: 14 residues. Here the CDR3 DNA reads TGTGCCAGCAGTTACTCACAGAGCAATCAGCCCCAGCATTTT. Translation: CASSYSQSNQPQHF.

The V and J genes are TRBV19 and TRBJ2-1; tentatively, D is TRBD2 (5 bases). Trimming removed 3 bases from V and 4 bases from J, with 19 bases in between. Germline CDR1 is LNHDA and CDR2 is SQIVND (reference sequence). This CDR3 is built from 17 residues. CDR3 protein: CASSMSLAIYQYNEQFF. The CDR3 DNA reads TGTGCCAGTAGTATGTCTCTAGCAATATACCAATACAATGAGCAGTTCTTC.

The chain joins TRBV28 to TRBJ1-2; TRBD1 agrees at 9 bases. The CDR3 is 14 amino acids. CDR1 MDHEN and CDR2 SYDVKM come from the germline V gene. Unmatched junction bases numbered 7, after V lost 3 bases and J lost 8 bases. The CDR3 DNA sequence: TGTGCCAGCAGTTTTAGGACAGGGGTGGAAGGCTACACCTTC. Amino acids: CASSFRTGVEGYTF.

The chain couples TRBV6-1 to TRBJ2-2; 8 bases are shared with TRBD1. In germline, CDR1 is MNHNS, CDR2 SASEGT. The CDR3 consists of 15 residues. The V and J ends lost 8 bases and 4 bases, in that order; junction bases with no gene match: 9. This chain's CDR3 is CASPRTGRATGELFF. For the CDR3, the DNA is TGTGCCAGCCCCAGGACAGGGAGAGCCACCGGGGAGCTGTTTTTT.

The chain uses TRBV2 and TRBJ1-2; 9 positions agree with TRBD1. The CDR3 spans 12 residues. Germline CDR1 SNHLY, CDR2 FYNNEI. With 10 bases clipped from V and 5 bases from J, the junction kept 5 bases outside the gene matches. The DNA of the CDR3 is TGTGCCACACAACAGGGGGCGTATGGCTACACCTTC. It is translated as CATQQGAYGYTF.

The rearrangement joins TRBV15 to TRBJ2-3; a possible D gene is TRBD2 (6 bases). V was cut by 3 bases and J by 2 bases, with 24 bases left in between. The CDR3 length is 19 residues. CDR1 LNHNV and CDR2 YYDKDF come from the germline V gene (reference sequence). The CDR3 sequence: CATSSHRDPWAGPTDTQYF. The CDR3 DNA reads TGTGCCACCAGCAGTCATAGGGACCCCTGGGCGGGACCCACAGATACGCAGTATTTT.

This chain links TRBV4-1 with TRBJ2-2, with 7 bases matching TRBD2. V lost 1 base and J lost 4; bases outside the gene matches: 6. The CDR3 contains 16 residues. Germline CDR1 MGHRA, CDR2 YSYEKL. CDR3 in amino acids: CASSQVGLVTTGELFF. In DNA form, the CDR3 reads TGCGCCAGCAGCCAAGTCGGACTAGTGACCACCGGGGAGCTGTTTTTT.

This chain uses TRBV28 with TRBJ1-2, with a possible D match to TRBD1 (5 bases). The CDR3 sequence is 11 residues long. The V and J ends lost 11 bases and 6 bases respectively, with 13 bases between them. Germline lookup yields CDR1 MDHEN and CDR2 SYDVKM. The CDR3 DNA reads TGTGCCGGCGGGACCCTCCATGGCTACACCTTC. It yields the protein CAGGTLHGYTF.

The V call is TRBV6-5, the J call TRBJ1-1; no definite D call. Germline V gives CDR1 MNHEY, CDR2 SVGAGI. The V end was cut by 0 bases, the J end by 4 bases, with 12 bases between. The CDR3 consists of 15 residues. CDR3 in DNA: TGTGCCAGCAGTTACTCAACAGTGTTGAGCACTGAAGCTTTCTTT. Residues: CASSYSTVLSTEAFF.

The chain combines TRBV6-5 with TRBJ2-1, with 9 nucleotides matching TRBD2. The germline CDR1 and CDR2 sequences are MNHEY and SVGAGI. After removal of 6 bases from V and 4 bases from J, the junction contained 7 bases not matched to a gene. The CDR3 sequence is 15 residues long. The CDR3 here is CASRDLAGIYNEQFF. The CDR3 DNA reads TGTGCCAGCAGGGATCTAGCGGGGATTTACAATGAGCAGTTCTTC.

This clone was seen more than once but under ten times. The V gene is TRBV28, the J gene TRBJ1-4; D may be TRBD1 (6 bases). The CDR3 extends over 18 amino acids. CDR1 and CDR2 from the germline V gene are MDHEN and SYDVKM. With 6 bases removed from V and 7 bases from J, the gap between germline ends came to 27 bases. For the CDR3, the DNA is TGTGCCAGCAGCCATAGCCGCGTTTTTAGCCAGGGGAGTGAAAAACTGTTTTTT. This encodes CASSHSRVFSQGSEKLFF.

V is TRBV28 and J is TRBJ2-1, with 8 bases lining up with TRBD2. V shed 5 bases and J 5 bases; nucleotides not matched to a gene: 8. CDR1 and CDR2 (germline): MDHEN, SYDVKM. This CDR3 is built from 15 residues. Here the CDR3 DNA reads TGTGCCAGCAGTATTACGGGGGGGCCTCACAATGAGCAGTTCTTC. Protein product: CASSITGGPHNEQFF.

This clone was counted a few times. The genes are TRBV30 and TRBJ1-3, with D possibly matching TRBD1 (6 bases). The CDR3 totals 15 residues. CDR1 is GTSNPN, CDR2 SVGIG, per germline (reference sequence). Between the trimmed V and J ends, which lost 2 bases and 0 bases, there was a span of 11 bases. The CDR3 DNA reads TGTGCCTGGAGTCGAGGGACAAACTCTGGAAACACCATATATTTT. Its protein is CAWSRGTNSGNTIYF.

The CDR3 DNA follows: TGTGCCAGCCGAGCGGGGGGGTTTTACAATGAGCAGTTCTTC. It codes for CASRAGGFYNEQFF. This sequence joins TRBV28 and TRBJ2-1; 10 bases are a match to TRBD2. V lost 8 bases to trimming and J lost 4 bases; unmatched junction nucleotides: 5. The V gene's germline CDR1 is MDHEN and CDR2 SYDVKM. The CDR3 contains 14 residues.